The present entry profiles one TCR beta chain with its context. This sample was included in a study of technical replicates of blood from a few donors. The germline gives CDR1 SGHVS, CDR2 FQNEAQ. This CDR3 contains 14 residues. Trimming took 7 bases from V and 3 from J, leaving 16 bases between them. Generated by immunoSEQ multiplex PCR, the TCRdb table keeps only in-frame clones and is missing some. The table has under 15,000 clones, approximately 96% seen once. This sequence was found in a human donor in good health. This chain uses TRBV7-8 with TRBJ2-7; D is possibly TRBD2 (5 bases). Sequences were obtained from PBMCs. CDR3 nucleotide sequence: TGTGCCAGCACCCAGACTAACTCCGTCTACGAGCAGTACTTC. It translates to CASTQTNSVYEQYF.